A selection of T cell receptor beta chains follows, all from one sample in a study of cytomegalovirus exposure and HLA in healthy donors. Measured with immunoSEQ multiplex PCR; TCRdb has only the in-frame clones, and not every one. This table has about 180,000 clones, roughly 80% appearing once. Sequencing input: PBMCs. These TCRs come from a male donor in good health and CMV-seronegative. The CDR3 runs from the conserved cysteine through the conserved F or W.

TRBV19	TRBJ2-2	CASSGTQNTGELFF
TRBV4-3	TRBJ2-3	CASSQRLAGSTDTQYF
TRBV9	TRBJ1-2	CASSVEGVQGQGYTF
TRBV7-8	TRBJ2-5	CASSLDRLAGTKYQETQYF
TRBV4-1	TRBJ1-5	CASSQVGGATQPQHF
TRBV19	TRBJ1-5	CASSLDRDEYQPQHF
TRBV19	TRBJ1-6	CASSIPRDGSPLHF
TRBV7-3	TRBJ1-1	CASSSEAMMNTEAFF
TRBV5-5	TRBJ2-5	CASSASTGGVVGETQYF
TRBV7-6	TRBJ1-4	CASSSTAGANEKLFF
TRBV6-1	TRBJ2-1	CASSAPGGLVYNEQFF
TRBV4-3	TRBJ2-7	CASSQEAGSPYEQYF
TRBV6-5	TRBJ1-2	CASSYTEGFGYTF
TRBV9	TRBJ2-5	CASSVAGASQGETQYF
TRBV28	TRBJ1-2	CASSLVSIFYGYTF
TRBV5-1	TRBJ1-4	CASRPTGQQNEKLFF
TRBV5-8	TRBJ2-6	CASSPGTGSSGANVLTF
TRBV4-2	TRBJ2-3	CASSQEAGGSWNTQYF
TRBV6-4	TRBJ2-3	CASSDGGVDTQYF
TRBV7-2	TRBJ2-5	CASSLLGQTQETQYF
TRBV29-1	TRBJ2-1	CSVEDLDTSYNEQFF
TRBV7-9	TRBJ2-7	CASSLGDPSTREQYF
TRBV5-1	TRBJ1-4	CASSPNLDSGEKLFF
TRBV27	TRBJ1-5	CASRTTGSNQPQHF
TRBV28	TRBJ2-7	CASREGGGPGEQYF
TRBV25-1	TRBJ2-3	CASSPYRGGTDTQYF
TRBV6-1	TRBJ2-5	CASSEDSGAGTQYF
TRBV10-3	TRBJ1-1	CAISDGRRLEAFF
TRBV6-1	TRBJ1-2	CASSETGGDYGYTF
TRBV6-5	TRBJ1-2	CASSGGSYYGYTF
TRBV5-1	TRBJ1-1	CASSAGQSTEAFF
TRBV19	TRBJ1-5	CASRRAGQSHQPQHF
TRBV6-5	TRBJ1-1	CASSSTDRLLPEAFF
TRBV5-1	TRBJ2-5	CASSLGDRAGQETQYF
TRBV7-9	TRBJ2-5	CASSLLETQYF
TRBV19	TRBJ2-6	CASSTSRSGANVLTF
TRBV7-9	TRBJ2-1	CASSSGQGVYNEQFF
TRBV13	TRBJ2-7	CASSPTPAGGRYEQYF
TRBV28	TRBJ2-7	CASSSPDRGVFEQYF
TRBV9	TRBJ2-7	CASSVGGSGYEQYF
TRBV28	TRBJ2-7	CASSFPATSGSYEQYF
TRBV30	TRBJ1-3	CAWSESDRLSSGNTIYF
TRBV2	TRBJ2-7	CASRAQPGTYEQYF
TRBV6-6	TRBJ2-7	CASSVTGSYEQYF
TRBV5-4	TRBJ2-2	CASSWEVTGELFF
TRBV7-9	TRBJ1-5	CSSSSPNQPQHF
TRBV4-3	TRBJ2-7	CASSQERRAVHEQYF
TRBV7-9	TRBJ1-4	CASSPGRRQGHNEKLFF
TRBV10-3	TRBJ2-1	CASALTAYNEQFF
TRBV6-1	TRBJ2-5	CASSASHRRAGETQYF